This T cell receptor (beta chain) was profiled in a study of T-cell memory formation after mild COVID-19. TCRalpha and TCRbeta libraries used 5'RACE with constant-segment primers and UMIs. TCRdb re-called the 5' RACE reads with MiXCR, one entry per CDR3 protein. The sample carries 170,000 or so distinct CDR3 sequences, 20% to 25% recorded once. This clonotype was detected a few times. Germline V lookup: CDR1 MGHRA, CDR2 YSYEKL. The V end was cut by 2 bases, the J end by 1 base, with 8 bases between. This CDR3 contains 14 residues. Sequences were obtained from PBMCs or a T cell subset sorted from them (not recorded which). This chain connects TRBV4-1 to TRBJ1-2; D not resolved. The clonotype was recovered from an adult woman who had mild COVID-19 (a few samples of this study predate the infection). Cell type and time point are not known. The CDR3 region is CASSQPGDNYGYTF. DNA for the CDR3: TGCGCCAGCAGCCAACCAGGTGATAACTATGGCTACACCTTC.